The rows below give T cell receptor beta chains drawn from one sample of a study of blood T cells in healthy people across ages. TCRdb processed the 5' RACE reads anew with MiXCR; each CDR3 protein has one entry. The sample records about 1.6 million distinct CDR3 sequences, about 35% being singletons. The sample consisted of blood. These receptors all stem from a woman in her 30s in good health. CDR3s include the opening cysteine and the closing phenylalanine or tryptophan. Each record gives: V gene, J gene, D gene, clone size, CDR3 protein, CDR3 DNA. The D gene is left open where the match is weak. Clone size, where shown, is once, few, many, or a class for clones that have expanded.

>TRBV5-1|TRBJ2-2|NA|NA
CASSYDGANTGELFF
TGCGCCAGCAGTTACGACGGCGCGAACACCGGGGAGCTGTTTTTT
>TRBV28|TRBJ2-1|NA|many
CASGQGRVNEQFF
TGTGCCAGCGGCCAGGGGCGCGTAAATGAGCAGTTCTTC
>TRBV7-3|TRBJ2-2|TRBD2|NA
CATTRTSLFTGELFF
TGTGCCACTACGCGGACTAGCCTATTCACCGGGGAGCTGTTTTTT
>TRBV15|TRBJ2-7|NA|few
CATSRDNTGPYEQYF
TGTGCCACCAGCAGAGATAACACGGGGCCCTACGAGCAGTACTTC
>TRBV25-1|TRBJ2-1|TRBD1|NA
CASSRTGATYNEQFF
TGTGCCAGCAGTAGGACAGGGGCGACCTACAATGAGCAGTTCTTC
>TRBV4-2|TRBJ1-2|NA|NA
CASEYLGGNYGYTF
TGTGCCAGCGAATATTTAGGAGGCAACTATGGCTACACCTTC
>TRBV6-2/TRBV6-3|TRBJ2-3|TRBD2|NA
CASRPGLAGLDTQYF
TGTGCCAGCAGGCCGGGACTAGCGGGGTTAGATACGCAGTATTTT
>TRBV12-3/TRBV12-4|TRBJ2-4|NA|few
CASSFRGLGIQYF
TGTGCCAGCAGTTTTCGGGGTCTGGGCATTCAGTACTTC
>TRBV20-1|TRBJ1-5|NA|NA
CSAQGYGNQPQHF
TGCAGTGCGCAGGGGTACGGCAATCAGCCCCAGCATTTT
>TRBV11-2|TRBJ2-1|TRBD2|NA
CASSLVGFRLADYNEQFF
TGTGCCAGCAGCTTAGTCGGGTTTCGGCTAGCGGATTACAATGAGCAGTTCTTC
>TRBV11-2|TRBJ2-7|NA|NA
CASSLIRVSYEQYF
TGTGCCAGCAGCTTAATCCGAGTCTCCTACGAGCAGTACTTC
>TRBV2|TRBJ1-2|NA|NA
CASRGGRTNYGYTF
TGTGCCAGCAGGGGAGGCAGAACCAACTATGGCTACACCTTC
>TRBV7-2|TRBJ1-1|NA|NA
CARRVGGGTEAFF
TGTGCTCGCCGTGTTGGGGGCGGCACTGAAGCTTTCTTT
>TRBV28|TRBJ2-5|NA|NA
CASSTTGLGEIQETQYF
TGTGCCAGCAGTACCACCGGGCTCGGCGAGATCCAAGAGACCCAGTACTTC
>TRBV20-1|TRBJ2-3|NA|NA
CSANPPRGGTADTQYF
TGCAGTGCTAACCCACCGAGGGGGGGGACCGCAGATACGCAGTATTTT
>TRBV6-5|TRBJ2-7|NA|NA
CASNGWGGEQYF
TGTGCCAGTAATGGGTGGGGTGGAGAGCAGTACTTC
>TRBV25-1|TRBJ1-2|NA|NA
CASSEFEWGYGYTF
TGTGCCAGCAGTGAATTCGAATGGGGCTATGGCTACACCTTC
>TRBV7-8|TRBJ1-4|NA|NA
CASSSLGLNEKLFF
TGTGCCAGCAGCTCCCTGGGCCTTAACGAAAAACTGTTTTTT
>TRBV7-2|TRBJ1-2|NA|NA
CASSFSGGKGYTF
TGTGCCAGCAGCTTCTCGGGGGGAAAAGGCTACACCTTC
>TRBV9|TRBJ1-6|NA|few
CASSVGQDNSPLHF
TGTGCCAGCAGCGTAGGACAGGATAATTCACCCCTCCACTTT
>TRBV5-1|TRBJ1-2|NA|NA
CASSLAQGRFSGYTF
TGCGCCAGCAGCTTGGCGCAGGGGCGTTTCTCCGGCTACACCTTC
>TRBV5-1|TRBJ1-1|NA|NA
CASSLSGPEAFF
TGCGCCAGCAGCTTATCGGGCCCTGAAGCTTTCTTT
>TRBV6-1|TRBJ2-1|NA|few
CASNPQGWDEQFF
TGTGCCAGCAACCCACAGGGTTGGGATGAGCAGTTCTTC
>TRBV29-1|TRBJ1-4|NA|many
CSVQGGNEKLFF
TGCAGCGTCCAGGGAGGGAATGAAAAACTGTTTTTT
>TRBV10-3|TRBJ1-3|TRBD1|NA
CATSWTGQSGNTIYF
TGTGCCACCTCCTGGACAGGGCAATCTGGAAACACCATATATTTT
>TRBV20-1|TRBJ1-2|NA|few
CTPLLPRGYTF
TGCACCCCTCTGCTCCCCAGGGGCTACACCTTC
>TRBV27|TRBJ2-4|NA|NA
CASSLEGEGKQYF
TGTGCCAGCAGTTTAGAAGGGGAAGGGAAGCAGTACTTC
>TRBV9|TRBJ2-7|NA|NA
CASSERGDEQYF
TGTGCCAGCAGCGAAAGAGGTGACGAGCAGTACTTC